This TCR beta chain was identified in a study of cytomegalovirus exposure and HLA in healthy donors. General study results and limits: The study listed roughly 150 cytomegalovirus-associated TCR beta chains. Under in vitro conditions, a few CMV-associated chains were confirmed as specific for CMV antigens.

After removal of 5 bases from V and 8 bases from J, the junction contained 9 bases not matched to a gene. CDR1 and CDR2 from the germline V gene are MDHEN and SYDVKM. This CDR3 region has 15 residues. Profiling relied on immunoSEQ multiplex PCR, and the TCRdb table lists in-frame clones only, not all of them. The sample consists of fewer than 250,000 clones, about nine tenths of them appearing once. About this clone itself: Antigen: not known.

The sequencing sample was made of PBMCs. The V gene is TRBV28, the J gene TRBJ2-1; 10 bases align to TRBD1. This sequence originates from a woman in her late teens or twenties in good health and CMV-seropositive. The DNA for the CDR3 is TGTGCCAGCAGTACCCGACAGGGGGCTGTGGATGAGCAGTTCTTC. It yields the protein CASSTRQGAVDEQFF.